These 2 T cell receptor beta chains came from one sample sequenced in a study of identifying expanded T cells in peripheral blood (dated by TCRdb to about 2019). Library prep was done by the immunoSEQ multiplex PCR assay. Here the immuneACCESS table is served through TCRdb, limited to in-frame sequences with V and J called. Missing clones are a known gap in these copies; in checked studies unresolved V genes cover under half, and the rest lacks a known reason. The sample table lists tens of thousands of clones, more than 75% of them with a count of one. The ten largest clonotypes hold around 17% of the sample. The sequencing input was blood. Receptor source: a person aged 18 to 75 in good health.

J is TRBJ2-7 and V is TRBV19; 9 nucleotides line up with TRBD1. This CDR3 has 16 amino acids. Trimming cost V 6 bases and J 0 bases; bases outside gene matches: 9. In germline, CDR1 is LNHDA, CDR2 SQIVND (reference sequence). The CDR3 bases are TGTGCCAGTAGACCCGGGGGACAGGGCATCTCCTACGAGCAGTACTTC. Translation: CASRPGGQGISYEQYF.

The chain has TRBV4-3 and TRBJ2-5; D is perhaps TRBD1 or TRBD2 (6 bases each). CDR1 LGHNA and CDR2 YSLEER come from the germline V gene. The CDR3 contains 15 residues. Trimming removed 0 bases at V and 1 base at J, with 9 bases between. Here the CDR3 DNA reads TGCGCCAGCAGCCAAGAAAGGGGGGCCCAAGAGACCCAGTACTTC. Amino acid sequence: CASSQERGAQETQYF.